Below are 11 T cell receptor beta chains sequenced from a single sample in a study of T cells after yellow fever vaccination. In TCRdb, the 5' RACE reads were re-called with MiXCR into one record per CDR3 protein. The table lists roughly 150,000 distinct CDR3 sequences, approximately 6.7% of them singletons. The specimen comprised CD4+ T cells sorted from PBMCs, sampled 5 days after the first yellow fever vaccination. These receptors were collected from a man aged 18-30 years who received the YFV17D yellow fever vaccine.

This clonotype was counted between two and nine times. This sequence joins TRBV7-2 and TRBJ1-1, with a weak D call TRBD1 (6 bases). The CDR3 has 14 residues. V lost 8 bases and J lost 1, with 14 bases in between. Germline V lookup: CDR1 SGHTA, CDR2 FQGNSA. The CDR3 here is CASASQGQNTEAFF. The CDR3 DNA follows: TGTGCCAGCGCCTCACAGGGCCAGAACACTGAAGCTTTCTTT. The full variable domain, with the rest looked up from reference TRBV7-2 and TRBJ1-1, is GAGVSQSPSNKVTEKGKDVELRCDPISGHTALYWYRQSLGQGLEFLIYFQGNSAPDKSGLPSDRFSAERTGGSVSTLTIQRTQQEDSAVYLCASASQGQNTEAFFGQGTRLTVV.

The chain carries TRBV6-1 and TRBJ1-2, with 7 positions matching TRBD1. The CDR3 has 13 amino acids. The ends lost 8 bases at V and 6 bases at J; junction bases unmatched: 9. Germline CDR1 is MNHNS and CDR2 is SASEGT. Here the CDR3 DNA reads TGTGCCAGCCCGACCCGACAGGGCGATGGCTACACCTTC. Translating it yields CASPTRQGDGYTF.

The chain carries TRBV7-2 and TRBJ1-5, with 10 bases identical to TRBD1. The germline gives CDR1 SGHTA, CDR2 FQGNSA. Trimming took 5 bases from V and 4 from J; bases not matched to a gene: 2. The CDR3 covers 14 residues. CDR3 nucleotide sequence: TGTGCCAGCAGCCCGGACAGGGGGAATCAGCCCCAGCATTTT. As protein: CASSPDRGNQPQHF.

The chain carries TRBV18 and TRBJ2-3; D perhaps matches TRBD2 (6 bases). The germline gives CDR1 KGHSH, CDR2 LQKENI. V was cut by 6 bases and J by 3 bases, with 16 bases left in between. The CDR3 contains 15 residues. CDR3 bases: TGTGCCAGCTCGCCGGGACTGGAGAGGACAGATACGCAGTATTTT. Its protein is CASSPGLERTDTQYF.

This clonotype was detected many times. V and J are TRBV7-2 and TRBJ2-5, with 7 bases lining up with TRBD2. The V and J ends lost 5 bases and 2 bases, in that order; junction bases with no gene match: 8. This CDR3 comprises 15 residues. Germline V gene sequence: CDR1 SGHTA, CDR2 FQGNSA. In DNA form, the CDR3 reads TGTGCCAGCAGCCCTTGGACTAGACCTCAAGAGACCCAGTACTTC. It encodes CASSPWTRPQETQYF.

The table lists this clonotype with many counts. The chain uses TRBV14 and TRBJ2-2; D gene ambiguous. The germline gives CDR1 SGHDN, CDR2 FVKESK. The CDR3 runs 13 residues. V lost 2 bases and J lost 8, with 9 bases in between. CDR3 coding DNA: TGTGCCAGCAGCCAATCTTGGGGAGGGGAGCTGTTTTTT. Protein product: CASSQSWGGELFF.

The V gene is TRBV5-6, the J gene TRBJ2-5; D remains unclear. Germline V gene lookup returns CDR1 SGHDT and CDR2 YYEEEE. The CDR3 totals 16 residues. The germline V and J ends were trimmed by 1 base and 0 bases, with 13 bases remaining between them. The CDR3 DNA follows: TGTGCCAGCAGCTTGCGGTTTGGTGGGTACCAAGAGACCCAGTACTTC. Amino acid sequence: CASSLRFGGYQETQYF.

V and J are TRBV6-5 and TRBJ1-3; TRBD1 matches 7 bases. Germline lookup yields CDR1 MNHEY and CDR2 SVGAGI. The CDR3 loop spans 17 amino acids. The V segment lost 4 bases and the J segment 0 bases; nucleotides outside the gene matches: 9. CDR3 DNA sequence: TGTGCCAGCAGTTCCTATACAGGGGTGACCTCTGGAAACACCATATATTTT. As protein: CASSSYTGVTSGNTIYF.

Many counts were recorded for this clonotype. This chain links TRBV5-1 with TRBJ2-7, with D perhaps matching TRBD1 (6 bases). The CDR3 is 16 amino acids. CDR1 and CDR2 (germline): SGHRS, YFSETQ. The V end was cut by 0 bases, the J end by 1 base, with 14 bases between. DNA for the CDR3: TGCGCCAGCAGCTTGGAATGGGGGCTCTTTTCCTACGAGCAGTACTTC. Protein product: CASSLEWGLFSYEQYF.

The V call is TRBV18, the J call TRBJ2-6; no clear D gene. The CDR3 totals 14 residues. Deletions cut 2 bases from V and 0 bases from J, with 2 bases between. Germline V lookup: CDR1 KGHSH, CDR2 LQKENI. In DNA form, the CDR3 reads TGTGCCAGCTCACCAGACTCTGGGGCCAACGTCCTGACTTTC. It translates to CASSPDSGANVLTF.

This clonotype was counted ten times or more. This rearrangement joins TRBV27 to TRBJ2-5; 13 bases map to TRBD2. Germline CDR1 and CDR2: MNHEY and SMNVEV (reference sequence). Trimming at V came to 6 bases and at J to 4 bases, leaving 2 bases not matched to a gene. This CDR3 comprises 14 residues. In nucleotides, the CDR3 is TGTGCCAGCAGACGGACTAGCGGGAGAGAGACCCAGTACTTC. Translated, it gives CASRRTSGRETQYF.